Listed below are T cell receptor beta chains from one sample, sequenced in a study of cytomegalovirus exposure and HLA in healthy donors. Produced via immunoSEQ multiplex PCR; TCRdb's table is partial and in-frame only. The table lists about 260,000 clones, approximately 85% of them singletons. The source material was PBMCs. The origin of the receptors is a woman in her thirties or forties in good health and CMV-seropositive. The CDR3 runs from the conserved cysteine through the conserved F or W. Each record gives: D gene, J gene, V gene, clone size, CDR3 length, CDR3 protein, CDR3 DNA. The D gene is left open where the match is weak. Not all rows give a size; the values are once, few, many and, for expanded clones, a class.

d_call: TRBD1; j_call: TRBJ1-2; v_call: TRBV11-3; clone_size: once; cdr3_length: 15; cdr3_aa: CASSLDTQGAGGYTF; cdr3_nt: TGTGCCAGCAGCTTAGACACACAGGGGGCTGGTGGCTACACCTTC
d_call: TRBD2; j_call: TRBJ2-5; v_call: TRBV2; clone_size: NA; cdr3_length: 15; cdr3_aa: CASRPTGTTGETQYF; cdr3_nt: TGTGCCAGCAGACCCACCGGGACTACTGGAGAGACCCAGTACTTC
d_call: TRBD2; j_call: TRBJ2-1; v_call: TRBV15; clone_size: few; cdr3_length: 14; cdr3_aa: CATSRGGTSGEQFF; cdr3_nt: TGTGCCACCAGCAGAGGCGGGACTAGCGGTGAGCAGTTCTTC
d_call: NA; j_call: TRBJ1-2; v_call: TRBV7-9; clone_size: NA; cdr3_length: 15; cdr3_aa: CASSPSGSYAYGYTF; cdr3_nt: TGTGCCAGCAGCCCTTCGGGATCGTACGCCTATGGCTACACCTTC
d_call: NA; j_call: TRBJ2-1; v_call: TRBV28; clone_size: few; cdr3_length: 16; cdr3_aa: CASSPEAALAYNEQFF; cdr3_nt: TGTGCCAGCAGTCCCGAGGCAGCGTTAGCCTACAATGAGCAGTTCTTC
d_call: NA; j_call: TRBJ2-1; v_call: TRBV6-5; clone_size: NA; cdr3_length: 14; cdr3_aa: CASSLRGPYNEQFF; cdr3_nt: TGTGCCAGCAGTCTCCGCGGGCCCTACAATGAGCAGTTCTTC
d_call: NA; j_call: TRBJ2-1; v_call: TRBV9; clone_size: once; cdr3_length: 15; cdr3_aa: CASSVAPRPYNEQFF; cdr3_nt: TGTGCCAGCAGCGTAGCTCCTAGGCCCTACAATGAGCAGTTCTTC
d_call: NA; j_call: TRBJ2-1; v_call: TRBV20-1; clone_size: NA; cdr3_length: 11; cdr3_aa: CSAARFDEQFF; cdr3_nt: TGCAGTGCAGCAAGATTCGATGAGCAGTTCTTC
d_call: TRBD2; j_call: TRBJ2-3; v_call: TRBV28; clone_size: NA; cdr3_length: 16; cdr3_aa: CASRTAGTSGIDTQYF; cdr3_nt: TGTGCCAGCAGAACAGCCGGGACTAGCGGAATAGATACGCAGTATTTT
d_call: NA; j_call: TRBJ1-4; v_call: TRBV28; clone_size: NA; cdr3_length: 15; cdr3_aa: CASSLATAGTEKLFF; cdr3_nt: TGTGCCAGCAGTTTAGCTACAGCGGGTACAGAAAAACTGTTTTTT
d_call: TRBD2; j_call: TRBJ2-1; v_call: TRBV7-9; clone_size: NA; cdr3_length: 15; cdr3_aa: CASSLVSGLHNEQFF; cdr3_nt: TGTGCCAGCAGCTTAGTTAGCGGGCTACACAATGAGCAGTTCTTC
d_call: TRBD2; j_call: TRBJ2-7; v_call: TRBV5-1; clone_size: NA; cdr3_length: 15; cdr3_aa: CASSSGGRLVFEQYF; cdr3_nt: TGCGCCAGCAGCTCGGGGGGGAGACTAGTCTTCGAGCAGTACTTC
d_call: TRBD1; j_call: TRBJ1-5; v_call: TRBV27; clone_size: NA; cdr3_length: 17; cdr3_aa: CASSLSADRVEYQPQHF; cdr3_nt: TGTGCCAGCAGTTTATCGGCGGACAGGGTCGAGTATCAGCCCCAGCATTTT
d_call: NA; j_call: TRBJ1-5; v_call: TRBV7-7; clone_size: NA; cdr3_length: 14; cdr3_aa: CASGPGGSNQPQHF; cdr3_nt: TGTGCTAGCGGACCCGGAGGCAGCAATCAGCCCCAGCATTTT
d_call: NA; j_call: TRBJ1-5; v_call: TRBV28; clone_size: NA; cdr3_length: 15; cdr3_aa: CASSFGQYSNQPQHF; cdr3_nt: TGTGCCAGCAGTTTCGGACAGTATAGCAATCAGCCCCAGCATTTT
d_call: TRBD1; j_call: TRBJ1-6; v_call: TRBV5-3; clone_size: NA; cdr3_length: 17; cdr3_aa: CARSLARTGGYNSPLHF; cdr3_nt: TGTGCCAGAAGCTTGGCGCGGACAGGGGGTTATAATTCACCCCTCCACTTT
d_call: NA; j_call: TRBJ2-7; v_call: TRBV10-3; clone_size: few; cdr3_length: 15; cdr3_aa: CAISARRPLNYEQYF; cdr3_nt: TGTGCCATCAGTGCCCGGCGGCCATTAAACTACGAGCAGTACTTC
d_call: TRBD1; j_call: TRBJ1-6; v_call: TRBV27; clone_size: NA; cdr3_length: 13; cdr3_aa: CASRSGGRSPLHF; cdr3_nt: TGTGCCTCGCGTTCAGGGGGCCGTTCACCCCTCCACTTT
d_call: NA; j_call: TRBJ2-7; v_call: TRBV28; clone_size: few; cdr3_length: 13; cdr3_aa: CATTKWLLYEQYF; cdr3_nt: TGTGCCACCACTAAGTGGCTCCTCTACGAGCAGTACTTC
d_call: NA; j_call: TRBJ1-5; v_call: TRBV10-3; clone_size: NA; cdr3_length: 13; cdr3_aa: CAISESTREPQHF; cdr3_nt: TGTGCCATCAGTGAGTCGACTCGAGAGCCCCAGCATTTT
d_call: TRBD1; j_call: TRBJ2-2; v_call: TRBV6-1; clone_size: once; cdr3_length: 14; cdr3_aa: CASSVQGETGELFF; cdr3_nt: TGTGCCAGCAGTGTGCAGGGGGAAACCGGGGAGCTGTTTTTT
d_call: NA; j_call: TRBJ1-6; v_call: TRBV11-2; clone_size: NA; cdr3_length: 11; cdr3_aa: CASSLNSPLHF; cdr3_nt: TGTGCCAGCAGCCTTAATTCACCCCTCCACTTT
d_call: NA; j_call: TRBJ2-7; v_call: TRBV6-1; clone_size: NA; cdr3_length: 11; cdr3_aa: CASTQGYEQYF; cdr3_nt: TGTGCCAGCACCCAGGGGTACGAGCAGTACTTC
d_call: TRBD2; j_call: TRBJ2-5; v_call: TRBV9; clone_size: few; cdr3_length: 15; cdr3_aa: CASSEREGVGETQYF; cdr3_nt: TGTGCCAGCAGCGAGCGGGAGGGGGTGGGAGAGACCCAGTACTTC
d_call: NA; j_call: TRBJ2-3; v_call: TRBV12-5; clone_size: NA; cdr3_length: 14; cdr3_aa: CASGLGQDTDTQYF; cdr3_nt: TGTGCTAGTGGTTTGGGACAGGACACAGATACGCAGTATTTT
d_call: NA; j_call: TRBJ2-1; v_call: TRBV7-3; clone_size: NA; cdr3_length: 16; cdr3_aa: CASSPDIGQASNEQFF; cdr3_nt: TGTGCCAGCAGCCCAGACATTGGGCAGGCAAGCAATGAGCAGTTCTTC
d_call: NA; j_call: TRBJ1-5; v_call: TRBV28; clone_size: NA; cdr3_length: 14; cdr3_aa: CAVKLSTVNQPQHF; cdr3_nt: TGTGCCGTCAAACTTTCGACAGTAAATCAGCCCCAGCATTTT
d_call: NA; j_call: TRBJ2-5; v_call: TRBV7-9; clone_size: NA; cdr3_length: 11; cdr3_aa: CASSPKSTQYF; cdr3_nt: TGTGCCAGCAGCCCTAAGTCGACCCAGTACTTC
d_call: NA; j_call: TRBJ1-3; v_call: TRBV30; clone_size: once; cdr3_length: 12; cdr3_aa: CAWSNSGNTIYF; cdr3_nt: TGTGCCTGGAGTAATTCGGGAAACACCATATATTTT
d_call: TRBD1; j_call: TRBJ1-2; v_call: TRBV25-1; clone_size: few; cdr3_length: 14; cdr3_aa: CASTADRDGYGYTF; cdr3_nt: TGTGCCAGCACCGCAGACAGGGACGGCTATGGCTACACCTTC
d_call: TRBD1; j_call: TRBJ1-1; v_call: TRBV7-2; clone_size: NA; cdr3_length: 15; cdr3_aa: CASSATGQGWTEAFF; cdr3_nt: TGTGCCAGCAGCGCCACTGGACAGGGTTGGACTGAAGCTTTCTTT
d_call: TRBD2; j_call: TRBJ2-3; v_call: TRBV15; clone_size: NA; cdr3_length: 17; cdr3_aa: CATSRARVAGDTDTQYF; cdr3_nt: TGTGCCACCAGCAGAGCAAGGGTAGCGGGAGACACAGATACGCAGTATTTT
d_call: TRBD1; j_call: TRBJ1-2; v_call: TRBV28; clone_size: NA; cdr3_length: 15; cdr3_aa: CASSLGDRANYGYTF; cdr3_nt: TGTGCCAGCAGTTTGGGGGACAGAGCTAACTATGGCTACACCTTC
d_call: NA; j_call: TRBJ1-3; v_call: TRBV2; clone_size: NA; cdr3_length: 12; cdr3_aa: CASSDVGNTIYF; cdr3_nt: TGTGCCAGCAGTGACGTTGGAAACACCATATATTTT
d_call: TRBD2; j_call: TRBJ2-1; v_call: TRBV30; clone_size: NA; cdr3_length: 15; cdr3_aa: CAWGESGSLYNEQFF; cdr3_nt: TGTGCCTGGGGGGAGAGCGGGAGTCTTTACAATGAGCAGTTCTTC
d_call: TRBD1; j_call: TRBJ2-2; v_call: TRBV27; clone_size: NA; cdr3_length: 16; cdr3_aa: CASSGRTGTNTGELFF; cdr3_nt: TGTGCCAGCAGTGGCCGGACAGGGACGAACACCGGGGAGCTGTTTTTT
d_call: TRBD1; j_call: TRBJ2-5; v_call: TRBV2; clone_size: NA; cdr3_length: 13; cdr3_aa: CASSRTGQETQYF; cdr3_nt: TGTGCCAGCAGTCGGACAGGCCAAGAGACCCAGTACTTC
d_call: NA; j_call: TRBJ2-2; v_call: TRBV5-6; clone_size: once; cdr3_length: 16; cdr3_aa: CASSLEKPMNTGELFF; cdr3_nt: TGTGCCAGCAGCTTGGAGAAGCCAATGAACACCGGGGAGCTGTTTTTT
d_call: NA; j_call: TRBJ1-3; v_call: TRBV4-3; clone_size: NA; cdr3_length: 18; cdr3_aa: CASSQVRGPGLSGNTIYF; cdr3_nt: TGCGCCAGCAGCCAAGTCCGCGGCCCAGGGCTCTCTGGAAACACCATATATTTT
d_call: NA; j_call: TRBJ2-5; v_call: TRBV11-2; clone_size: NA; cdr3_length: 15; cdr3_aa: CASSLDRGRSGAQYF; cdr3_nt: TGTGCCAGCAGCTTAGATCGGGGCAGGTCAGGGGCCCAGTACTTC
d_call: NA; j_call: TRBJ2-3; v_call: TRBV14; clone_size: NA; cdr3_length: 12; cdr3_aa: CASSTVVDTQYF; cdr3_nt: TGTGCCAGCAGCACTGTGGTAGATACGCAGTATTTT
d_call: NA; j_call: TRBJ1-1; v_call: TRBV11-2; clone_size: NA; cdr3_length: 13; cdr3_aa: CASSLRGITEAFF; cdr3_nt: TGTGCCAGCAGCTTACGGGGGATCACTGAAGCTTTCTTT
d_call: NA; j_call: TRBJ2-7; v_call: TRBV20-1; clone_size: NA; cdr3_length: 11; cdr3_aa: CSARQVGEQYF; cdr3_nt: TGCAGTGCTAGACAGGTCGGTGAGCAGTACTTC
d_call: NA; j_call: TRBJ2-7; v_call: TRBV28; clone_size: NA; cdr3_length: 16; cdr3_aa: CASRAPGGFGSYEQYF; cdr3_nt: TGTGCCAGCAGGGCTCCAGGGGGGTTCGGTTCCTACGAGCAGTACTTC
d_call: TRBD1; j_call: TRBJ1-1; v_call: TRBV28; clone_size: once; cdr3_length: 13; cdr3_aa: CASSYPGGTEAFF; cdr3_nt: TGTGCCAGCAGTTACCCAGGGGGGACTGAAGCTTTCTTT
d_call: TRBD1; j_call: TRBJ2-7; v_call: TRBV4-2; clone_size: once; cdr3_length: 16; cdr3_aa: CASSQVIPGGVYEQYF; cdr3_nt: TGTGCCAGCAGCCAAGTTATTCCAGGGGGAGTTTACGAGCAGTACTTC
d_call: TRBD1; j_call: TRBJ1-2; v_call: TRBV7-2; clone_size: NA; cdr3_length: 14; cdr3_aa: CASSPADRAGGYTF; cdr3_nt: TGTGCCAGCAGCCCCGCGGACAGGGCGGGGGGCTACACCTTC
d_call: TRBD2; j_call: TRBJ2-7; v_call: TRBV7-2; clone_size: NA; cdr3_length: 15; cdr3_aa: CASSSTSGRAPEQYF; cdr3_nt: TGTGCCAGCAGCTCCACTAGCGGGAGGGCGCCCGAGCAGTACTTC
d_call: TRBD2; j_call: TRBJ2-3; v_call: TRBV9; clone_size: NA; cdr3_length: 17; cdr3_aa: CASSVAFLAGDEDTQYF; cdr3_nt: TGTGCCAGCAGCGTAGCTTTCTTAGCGGGAGACGAAGATACGCAGTATTTT
d_call: NA; j_call: TRBJ2-3; v_call: TRBV2; clone_size: NA; cdr3_length: 16; cdr3_aa: CASSAQSGRGTDTQYF; cdr3_nt: TGTGCCAGCAGTGCTCAGAGTGGGCGGGGCACAGATACGCAGTATTTT
d_call: NA; j_call: TRBJ1-6; v_call: TRBV25-1; clone_size: NA; cdr3_length: 14; cdr3_aa: CASSGQIHNSPLHF; cdr3_nt: TGTGCCAGCAGTGGACAGATTCATAATTCACCCCTCCACTTT
d_call: TRBD2; j_call: TRBJ2-3; v_call: TRBV4-3; clone_size: NA; cdr3_length: 17; cdr3_aa: CASSQRGTSGRPDTQYF; cdr3_nt: TGCGCCAGCAGCCAAAGGGGGACTAGCGGGAGACCGGATACGCAGTATTTT
d_call: NA; j_call: TRBJ1-2; v_call: TRBV6-1; clone_size: NA; cdr3_length: 13; cdr3_aa: CASSDRGNYGYTF; cdr3_nt: TGTGCCAGCAGTGACAGGGGTAACTATGGCTACACCTTC
d_call: TRBD1; j_call: TRBJ1-1; v_call: TRBV27; clone_size: NA; cdr3_length: 17; cdr3_aa: CASSYLLPTGRNTEAFF; cdr3_nt: TGTGCCAGCAGTTACCTATTACCGACAGGGCGGAACACTGAAGCTTTCTTT
d_call: NA; j_call: TRBJ2-1; v_call: TRBV28; clone_size: NA; cdr3_length: 16; cdr3_aa: CASSLERRAGRDEQFF; cdr3_nt: TGTGCCAGCAGTCTTGAGAGGAGGGCCGGTCGCGATGAGCAGTTCTTC
d_call: TRBD1; j_call: TRBJ1-5; v_call: TRBV6-4; clone_size: NA; cdr3_length: 19; cdr3_aa: CASSERADTGDYSNQPQHF; cdr3_nt: TGTGCCAGCAGTGAAAGAGCGGATACAGGGGATTATAGCAATCAGCCCCAGCATTTT
d_call: NA; j_call: TRBJ2-4; v_call: TRBV2; clone_size: NA; cdr3_length: 14; cdr3_aa: CASSAPPAKNIQYF; cdr3_nt: TGTGCCAGCAGTGCCCCTCCAGCCAAAAACATTCAGTACTTC
d_call: NA; j_call: TRBJ2-3; v_call: TRBV6-5; clone_size: NA; cdr3_length: 13; cdr3_aa: CASQVRVTDTQYF; cdr3_nt: TGTGCCAGCCAAGTCAGGGTGACAGATACGCAGTATTTT